The next 8 T cell receptor beta chains were all read from a single sample in a study of T cell responses to AZD1222 COVID-19 vaccine. Produced via immunoSEQ multiplex PCR; TCRdb's table is partial and in-frame only. Of around 130,000 clones in the sample, roughly 93% were seen once. The sequences come from peripheral blood, collected on day 0 of AZD1222 vaccination. These receptor sequences come from an adult in good health.

The rearrangement links TRBV10-2 to TRBJ2-7; D perhaps matches TRBD2 (6 bases). The length of the CDR3 is 15 residues. Looked up from germline, CDR1 is WSHSY and CDR2 is SAAADI. The V end lost 3 bases, the J end lost 5 bases, and 17 bases lay between the germline ends. The CDR3: CASSEPQAGLHEQYF. CDR3 nucleotides: TGCGCCAGCAGTGAACCCCAGGCGGGATTACACGAGCAGTACTTC.

The genes are TRBV4-2 and TRBJ2-2; TRBD1 agrees at 9 bases. The germline gives CDR1 LGHNA, CDR2 YNFKEQ. The CDR3 loop spans 17 amino acids. Trimming removed 2 bases from V and 4 bases from J; junction bases left unmatched: 8. The CDR3 region has the DNA TGTGCCAGCAGCCAAAACCGGGACAGGGAAGGCACCGGGGAGCTGTTTTTT. Amino acids: CASSQNRDREGTGELFF.

This rearrangement joins TRBV18 to TRBJ2-2; possible D gene TRBD2, 6 bases. The CDR3 spans 15 residues. From germline, CDR1 is KGHSH and CDR2 LQKENI. The germline V and J ends were trimmed by 3 bases and 1 base, with 9 bases remaining between them. The CDR3 nucleotides are TGTGCCAGCTCACCGGGACTGGAGAACACCGGGGAGCTGTTTTTT. It yields the protein CASSPGLENTGELFF.

The chain employs TRBV11-2 and TRBJ2-3, with TRBD2 identical over 13 bases. The V gene's germline CDR1 is SGHAT and CDR2 FQNNGV. V lost 8 bases to trimming and J lost 3 bases; unmatched junction nucleotides: 2. CDR3 length equals 14 residues. DNA for the CDR3: TGTGCCAGCCGACTAGCGGGAGGTACAGATACGCAGTATTTT. It translates to CASRLAGGTDTQYF.

V gene TRBV12-3 or TRBV12-4 combines with J gene TRBJ1-1; D is possibly TRBD1 (5 bases). CDR3 size: 13 residues. V was trimmed by 8 bases and J by 3 bases, leaving 13 bases between them. The CDR3 region is CASGLGRHTEAFF. In DNA, the CDR3 is TGTGCCAGCGGATTGGGACGGCACACTGAAGCTTTCTTT.

V and J are TRBV5-8 and TRBJ2-6; either TRBD1 or TRBD2 may supply D (5 bases each). CDR1 is SGHTS and CDR2 is YDEGEE in the germline V gene. V was pared by 1 base and J by 0 bases, with 8 bases between. The CDR3 consists of 16 residues. The CDR3 nucleotides read TGTGCCAGCAGCTTGTGGGGGAACTCTGGGGCCAACGTCCTGACTTTC. Protein product: CASSLWGNSGANVLTF.

This clone was observed once. This chain uses TRBV29-1 with TRBJ2-3, with D possibly being TRBD2 (5 bases). Germline V gives CDR1 SQVTM, CDR2 ANQGSEA. This CDR3 contains 14 residues. V lost 2 bases and J 1 base, leaving 10 bases between the germline ends. CDR3 nucleotide sequence: TGCAGCGTTGAACTGGGAGTGGGCACAGATACGCAGTATTTT. This codes for CSVELGVGTDTQYF.

This clone has only one observation. This chain links TRBV18 with TRBJ2-7; D gene ambiguous. This CDR3 spans 16 amino acids. V lost 3 bases, J lost 6 bases, and 21 bases lay in between. The V gene's germline CDR1 is KGHSH and CDR2 LQKENI. The CDR3 region is CASSPTHPALGSEQYF. The CDR3, as DNA: TGTGCCAGCTCACCTACCCACCCCGCCCTCGGTAGCGAGCAGTACTTC.